This T cell receptor beta chain was sequenced during a study of blood T cell repertoires in COVID-19. Looking at the study overall: Samples representing acute and convalescent COVID-19 were sourced from the United States, Italy and Spain. T cells, B-cell-depleted T cells, or PBMCs provided the cDNA or gDNA that served as material.

This CDR3 comprises 14 residues. The trim removed 5 bases at V and 5 bases at J, leaving 3 bases unmatched. The V gene's germline CDR1 is KGHSH and CDR2 LQKENI. In the authors' methods: Reference gene primers were amplified, and this amplification served to estimate nucleated cell counts. The data were produced by immunoSEQ multiplex PCR, yet TCRdb's version contains in-frame clones alone and is incomplete. That table is the source of V, J and clone size, and D and trimming were worked out from the DNA. Of roughly 150,000 clones listed, more than 75% are singletons. The clonotype comes from a human donor with acute or convalescent COVID-19. The donor label of this sample is uncertain. The genes are TRBV18 and TRBJ2-7; 13 nucleotides match TRBD2. Sequencing input: peripheral blood. The CDR3 is CASSTSGGAHEQYF. CDR3 coding DNA: TGTGCCAGCTCAACTAGCGGGGGGGCCCACGAGCAGTACTTC. Looking up the rest from reference TRBV18 and TRBJ2-7 gives the full variable domain: NAGVMQNPRHLVRRRGQEARLRCSPMKGHSHVYWYRQLPEEGLKFMVYLQKENIIDESGMPKERFSAEFPKEGPSILRIQQVVRGDSAAYFCASSTSGGAHEQYFGPGTRLTVT.